Below are 30 T cell receptor beta chains sequenced from a single sample in a study of regulatory T cells in long-lasting Graves disease. The time point: newly diagnosed GD, antithyroid drugs for less than 3 months. Scientists built the TCR library using RNA that was extracted from PBMCs. TCR beta libraries were built with iRepertoire HTBI primers and Arm-PCR of CDR3 regions. TCRdb redid the calling of the multiplex PCR reads with MiXCR, one entry per CDR3 protein. This sample yields fewer than 650,000 distinct CDR3 sequences, of which around 17% are seen a single time; 18% belongs to the top ten. The sample was also linked to a second study, of T cells in Graves' hyperthyroidism and ophthalmopathy.

The material was peripheral blood mononuclear cells (PBMCs), obtained at new diagnosis, from a patient treated with antithyroid drugs. These receptors all come from a young woman with Graves disease.

This clonotype was seen more than once but under ten times. The V gene is TRBV20-1, the J gene TRBJ2-1, with D tentatively TRBD1 (5 bases). V shed 3 bases and J shed 7 bases, with 7 bases lying between them. The germline gives CDR1 DFQATT, CDR2 SNEGSKA (reference sequence). This CDR3 has 11 residues. As DNA, the CDR3 is TGCAGTGCTAGGCAGGGTAATGAGCAGTTCTTC. This codes for CSARQGNEQFF.

This clonotype was seen at least ten times. The V call is TRBV29-1, the J call TRBJ2-5; D perhaps matches TRBD1 (6 bases). The germline V gene encodes CDR1 SQVTM and CDR2 ANQGSEA. CDR3 length: 12 amino acids. The V gene lost 2 bases and the J gene lost 5 bases, with 9 bases spanning the gap. CDR3 coding DNA: TGCAGCGTTGAAACCCAGGGGGAGACCCAGTACTTC. Translated, it gives CSVETQGETQYF.

The chain combines TRBV3-1 with TRBJ2-1, with unresolved D. There are 15 residues in the CDR3. Germline CDR1 reads LGHDT; CDR2 reads YNNKEL (reference sequence). V was clipped by 3 bases and J by 0 bases, with 9 bases between them. CDR3 sequence (DNA): TGTGCCAGCAGCCAGGTATCGGGCTCCTACAATGAGCAGTTCTTC. Its translation: CASSQVSGSYNEQFF.

The chain couples TRBV7-9 to TRBJ1-5; 10 positions match TRBD1. The J segment lost 4 bases and the V segment lost 1 base, leaving 7 bases of the junction unmatched. Germline lookup yields CDR1 SEHNR and CDR2 FQNEAQ (reference sequence). The CDR3 extends over 17 amino acids. Written as DNA, the CDR3 is TGTGCCAGCAGCTTAGGGGACAGGGGTTTCGGGAATCAGCCCCAGCATTTT. The encoded protein is CASSLGDRGFGNQPQHF.

The genes are TRBV18 and TRBJ2-5; D is unclear. Germline CDR1 reads KGHSH; CDR2 reads LQKENI. The CDR3 is made up of 16 amino acids. Trimming shortened V by 2 bases and J by 2 bases, and 15 bases separated the two germline ends. CDR3 sequence reads: CASSPNPAGLQETQYF. Written as DNA, the CDR3 is TGTGCCAGCTCACCAAATCCTGCAGGTCTACAAGAGACCCAGTACTTC.

The CDR3 region has the DNA TGCAGTGCTATCTGGGGACAGGGTTACAATGAGCAGTTCTTC. Translated, it gives CSAIWGQGYNEQFF. The rearrangement links TRBV20-1 to TRBJ2-1; 9 nucleotides line up with TRBD1. Germline V gene sequence: CDR1 DFQATT, CDR2 SNEGSKA (reference sequence). Trimming removed 4 bases from V and 4 bases from J; junction bases left unmatched: 5. The CDR3 has 14 residues.

This clonotype was observed many times. V is TRBV18 and J is TRBJ2-7; D not certain. There are 14 residues in the CDR3. Trimming pared 4 bases from V and 4 bases from J, leaving 14 bases between. Germline CDR1 KGHSH, CDR2 LQKENI. The CDR3 DNA sequence: TGTGCCAGCTCACTGGGATTTGAAGGATACGAGCAGTACTTC. It encodes CASSLGFEGYEQYF.

This clonotype was seen many times. The V gene is TRBV7-9, the J gene TRBJ2-1; 7 nucleotides align to TRBD2. CDR3 length equals 13 residues. Germline loops: CDR1 SEHNR, CDR2 FQNEAQ (reference sequence). The CDR3 sequence: CAGAGAKNDEQFF. As DNA, the CDR3 is TGTGCTGGGGCGGGAGCGAAGAACGATGAGCAGTTCTTC.

This clonotype showed up many times. CDR3 DNA sequence: TGTGCCAGCAGCCTTCATCCGGGACAGGGGGCAGATGAGCAGTTCTTC. It codes for CASSLHPGQGADEQFF. The chain links TRBV28 to TRBJ2-1, with 12 bases fitting TRBD1. With V trimmed by 6 bases and J by 8 bases, 11 bases remained unmatched. CDR1 is MDHEN, CDR2 SYDVKM, per germline. The length of the CDR3 is 16 residues.

The chain recombines TRBV28 with TRBJ2-7; D may be TRBD1 or TRBD2 (5 bases each). The CDR3 contains 14 residues. The germline V gene encodes CDR1 MDHEN and CDR2 SYDVKM. Trimming removed 6 bases at V and 6 bases at J, with 18 bases between. In DNA, the CDR3 is TGTGCCAGCAGCCTTTACAGGACTTCCGGCGAGCAGTACTTC. Translation: CASSLYRTSGEQYF.

This chain connects TRBV5-1 to TRBJ2-7; TRBD2 matches 11 bases. V trimming: 4 bases; J trimming: 4 bases; junction bases outside the gene matches: 7. The length of the CDR3 is 15 residues. Per germline, CDR1 SGHRS and CDR2 YFSETQ. CDR3 region: CASSLTSGSWYEQYF. CDR3 DNA: TGCGCCAGCAGCCTCACTAGCGGGAGTTGGTACGAGCAGTACTTC.

This clonotype turned up a few times. The chain carries TRBV3-1 and TRBJ1-2; D not resolved. The CDR3 extends over 14 amino acids. V lost 1 base and J lost 4, with 10 bases in between. Germline loops: CDR1 LGHDT, CDR2 YNNKEL (reference sequence). The CDR3 bases are TGTGCCAGCAGCCAAGGGACGAGCTTCTATGGCTACACCTTC. Encoded protein: CASSQGTSFYGYTF.

V usage is TRBV30 and J usage is TRBJ1-6; a weak D match, TRBD1 (5 bases). This CDR3 has 15 residues. Per the germline V gene, CDR1 is GTSNPN and CDR2 is SVGIG (reference sequence). CDR3 loop: CAATTWGASNSPLHF. Written as DNA, the CDR3 is TGTGCTGCTACTACATGGGGCGCGTCTAATTCACCCCTCCACTTT.

This clonotype was found many times. The chain has TRBV15 and TRBJ2-5; perhaps TRBD2 as D (6 bases). The CDR3 has 15 residues. V shed 5 bases and J shed 1 base, with 14 bases lying between them. CDR1 is LNHNV and CDR2 is YYDKDF in the germline V gene (reference sequence). The CDR3 protein is CATSPWRDPQETQYF. The CDR3, as DNA: TGTGCCACCAGCCCCTGGAGGGATCCCCAAGAGACCCAGTACTTC.

This chain links TRBV3-1 with TRBJ1-3; no definite D call. V gave up 7 bases and J gave up 4 bases, with 11 bases separating them. Germline lookup yields CDR1 LGHDT and CDR2 YNNKEL (reference sequence). The CDR3 is made up of 13 amino acids. This chain's CDR3 is CASKRMTGNTIYF. The CDR3 DNA follows: TGTGCCAGCAAGCGAATGACGGGAAACACCATATATTTT.

This clonotype was seen ten or more times. V is TRBV11-1 and J is TRBJ2-1; maybe TRBD1 (6 bases). The CDR3 consists of 13 residues. CDR1 is SGHAT, CDR2 FQDESV, per germline (reference sequence). V gave up 6 bases and J gave up 6 bases, with 12 bases separating them. This CDR3 reads CASSHRVLNEQFF. The DNA of the CDR3 is TGTGCCAGCAGTCACAGGGTCCTCAATGAGCAGTTCTTC.

Remarks on this clonotype: One end of the junction fails to match germline, which may point to a read error. This sequence joins TRBV2 and TRBJ2-1, with D perhaps matching TRBD1 or TRBD2 (5 bases each). Per the germline V gene, CDR1 is SNHLY and CDR2 is FYNNEI. The CDR3 covers 12 residues. CDR3 bases: TGCGCCAGCAGCCAAGGGGAGAGTAGAAAGTTCTTC. Its translation: CASSQGESRKFF.

CDR3 loop: CASSQQWTRETQYF. For the CDR3, the DNA is TGCGCCAGCAGCCAACAATGGACTCGGGAGACCCAGTACTTC. J is TRBJ2-5 and V is TRBV4-1, with a tentative D call TRBD2 (5 bases). Germline CDR1 MGHRA, CDR2 YSYEKL. V was cut by 2 bases and J by 5 bases, with 12 bases left in between. The CDR3 contains 14 residues.

There are a few counts of this clonotype. This chain uses TRBV18 with TRBJ2-1, with D perhaps TRBD2 (6 bases). Germline V CDR1 and CDR2: KGHSH, LQKENI. Trimming removed 4 bases at V and 4 bases at J, with 20 bases between. The CDR3 length is 17 residues. The CDR3: CASSLRVIRDSYNEQFF. In DNA form, the CDR3 reads TGTGCCAGCTCACTTAGGGTGATCCGGGACTCATACAATGAGCAGTTCTTC.

At least ten counts were recorded for this clonotype. The V gene is TRBV6-1, the J gene TRBJ1-1; D possibly corresponds to TRBD1 (5 bases). The V gene lost 8 bases and the J gene lost 1 base, with 17 bases spanning the gap. The germline gives CDR1 MNHNS, CDR2 SASEGT. The CDR3 loop spans 15 amino acids. The CDR3 loop reads CASHLRWGENTEAFF. CDR3 DNA sequence: TGTGCCAGCCATCTCCGGTGGGGGGAGAACACTGAAGCTTTCTTT.

This clonotype showed up many times. The rearrangement joins TRBV2 to TRBJ2-7; TRBD1 agrees at 9 bases. The V gene's germline CDR1 is SNHLY and CDR2 FYNNEI. Trimming removed 3 bases from V and 2 bases from J; junction bases left unmatched: 8. The CDR3 has 16 amino acids. The CDR3 nucleotides read TGTGCCAGCAGTGACAACCGGGACAGGGAAGCCTACGAGCAGTACTTC. Amino acids: CASSDNRDREAYEQYF.

V usage is TRBV12-3 or TRBV12-4 and J usage is TRBJ2-3; D possibly corresponds to TRBD2 (6 bases). The CDR3 extends over 20 amino acids. V was trimmed by 2 bases and J by 6 bases, leaving 30 bases between them. The CDR3 DNA follows: TGTGCCAGCAGTTTATGGAATGGCCCCCCGAGGGCGGGAAGTTCGGATACGCAGTATTTT. Translation gives CASSLWNGPPRAGSSDTQYF.

This clonotype came up many times. This chain joins TRBV19 and TRBJ1-2; D might be TRBD1 (6 bases). V lost 4 bases and J lost 2, with 14 bases in between. This CDR3 is built from 15 residues. Germline assignment: CDR1 LNHDA and CDR2 SQIVND (reference sequence). CDR3 nucleotide sequence: TGTGCCAGTAGTACCCAGTCAACAGGGAACTATGGCTACACCTTC. This codes for CASSTQSTGNYGYTF.

There are many counts of this clonotype. The chain has TRBV2 and TRBJ2-7, with D unresolved. V was shortened by 7 bases and J by 7 bases, with 17 bases between the two germline ends. The CDR3 runs to 13 residues. Germline CDR1 reads SNHLY; CDR2 reads FYNNEI. The CDR3 loop reads CASTDWGKEEQYF. The CDR3 nucleotides are TGTGCCAGCACCGACTGGGGTAAGGAGGAGCAGTACTTC.

This sequence joins TRBV5-8 and TRBJ1-2; TRBD1 agrees at 7 bases. Germline V gene lookup returns CDR1 SGHTS and CDR2 YDEGEE. This CDR3 spans 12 amino acids. The junction had 1 base not matched to a gene; V was cut back by 1 base and J by 7 bases. As DNA, the CDR3 is TGTGCCAGCAGCTTGCGGACAGGTGGCTACACCTTC. It yields the protein CASSLRTGGYTF. Full variable domain (rest looked up from reference TRBV5-8 and TRBJ1-2): EAGVTQSPTHLIKTRGQQATLRCSPISGHTSVYWYQQALGLGLQFLLWYDEGEERNRGNFPPRFSGRQFPNYSSELNVNALELEDSALYLCASSLRTGGYTFGSGTRLTVV.

The sample holds many counts of this clonotype. This chain joins TRBV20-1 and TRBJ2-7, with a weak D call TRBD1 (5 bases). Germline assignment: CDR1 DFQATT and CDR2 SNEGSKA (reference sequence). Trimming removed 6 bases from V and 2 bases from J, with 11 bases in between. CDR3 length equals 12 residues. This CDR3 reads CSALDRAYEQYF. CDR3 nucleotide sequence: TGCAGTGCCTTAGACAGAGCCTACGAGCAGTACTTC.

The rearrangement joins TRBV11-3 to TRBJ2-4; TRBD2 agrees at 10 bases. Germline V CDR1 and CDR2: SGHNT, YENEEA. There are 18 residues in the CDR3. The V segment lost 4 bases and the J segment 1 base; nucleotides outside the gene matches: 10. The CDR3: CASSSSAGGPKAKNIQYF. The CDR3, as DNA: TGTGCCAGCAGCTCATCAGCGGGAGGGCCGAAGGCCAAAAACATTCAGTACTTC. The full variable domain, with the rest looked up from reference TRBV11-3 and TRBJ2-4, is EAGVVQSPRYKIIEKKQPVAFWCNPISGHNTLYWYLQNLGQGPELLIRYENEEAVDDSQLPKDRFSAERLKGVDSTLKIQPAELGDSAVYLCASSSSAGGPKAKNIQYFGAGTRLSVL.

In DNA, the CDR3 is TGTGCCAGCAGCCCGGGGACCTACTCCTACGAGCAGTACTTC. Its translation: CASSPGTYSYEQYF. This sequence joins TRBV27 and TRBJ2-7, with D possibly being TRBD1 or TRBD2 (5 bases each). Looked up from germline, CDR1 is MNHEY and CDR2 is SMNVEV (reference sequence). The CDR3 is 14 residues long. V was pared by 6 bases and J by 0 bases, with 12 bases between.

The CDR3 sequence: CSVSERGNFWYF. CDR3 sequence (DNA): TGCAGCGTTTCAGAGCGGGGGAATTTTTGGTATTTT. This chain links TRBV29-1 with TRBJ2-3; 8 bases agree with TRBD2. This CDR3 has 12 residues. The germline CDR1 and CDR2 sequences are SQVTM and ANQGSEA. The V segment lost 5 bases and the J segment 14 bases; nucleotides outside the gene matches: 12.

This clonotype was counted only a few times. The chain has TRBV29-1 and TRBJ1-1; possibly TRBD1 for D (5 bases). The V and J ends lost 6 bases and 8 bases respectively, with 13 bases between them. CDR3 length: 11 amino acids. Germline loops: CDR1 SQVTM, CDR2 ANQGSEA. This chain's CDR3 is CSVDGGSEAFF. CDR3 bases: TGCAGCGTCGACGGGGGTTCCGAAGCTTTCTTT. The full variable domain, in which reference TRBV29-1 and TRBJ1-1 provide the parts outside the CDR3, is SAVISQKPSRDICQRGTSLTIQCQVDSQVTMMFWYRQQPGQSLTLIATANQGSEATYESGFVIDKFPISRPNLTFSTLTVSNMSPEDSSIYLCSVDGGSEAFFGQGTRLTVV.